This is a list of T cell receptor beta chains from one sample in a study of post-analysis software for immune sequencing data. TCRdb analysed the PCR reads with MiXCR anew, one entry per CDR3 protein. The data contain approximately 770,000 distinct CDR3 sequences, about 43% of them singletons. Material for sequencing was blood. The receptors derive from a girl under 18 with multiple sclerosis. The CDR3 runs from the conserved cysteine through the conserved F or W. D genes are given only for firm matches. Size is stated for part of the rows, as once, few or many counts, or as a class when the clone is expanded.

>TRBJ2-7|TRBV7-9|-|TRBD2
CASSTGTSDVAYEQYF
TGTGCCAGCAGCACCGGGACTAGCGATGTCGCCTACGAGCAGTACTTC
>TRBJ2-7|TRBV20-1|few|-
CSAGGKGGYEQYF
TGCAGTGCTGGGGGTAAAGGGGGATACGAGCAGTACTTC
>TRBJ2-3|TRBV20-1|-|-
CSARDSQQTSTDTQYF
TGCAGTGCTAGAGATTCACAGCAAACTAGCACAGATACGCAGTATTTT
>TRBJ2-7|TRBV27|few|TRBD2
CASRRGAAYEQYF
TGTGCCAGCAGGCGGGGGGCTGCCTACGAGCAGTACTTC
>TRBJ2-3|TRBV7-3|-|TRBD2
CASSTRTSGRAGDTQYF
TGTGCCAGCAGCACCCGGACTAGCGGGAGGGCAGGGGATACGCAGTATTTT
>TRBJ2-3|TRBV6-5|few|TRBD2
CASSSRGAGGGGTQYF
TGTGCCAGCAGTTCCCGGGGAGCGGGAGGGGGCGGTACGCAGTATTTT
>TRBJ1-2|TRBV27|-|-
CASSFGRLYGCTF
TGTGCCAGCAGTTTTGGACGGTTATATGGCTGCACCTTC
>TRBJ2-1|TRBV6-2/TRBV6-3|once|TRBD2
CASSQREGYYNEQFF
TGTGCCAGCAGCCAGAGGGAGGGTTATTACAATGAGCAGTTCTTC
>TRBJ1-1|TRBV6-5|-|-
CASGRGGGTEAFF
TGTGCCAGCGGACGTGGGGGCGGCACTGAAGCTTTCTTT
>TRBJ2-3|TRBV20-1|-|-
CSALDRRRVWADTQYF
TGCAGTGCCCTGGATAGAAGGAGGGTGTGGGCAGATACGCAGTATTTT
>TRBJ1-5|TRBV4-1|few|-
CASSQDGKNQPQHF
TGCGCCAGCAGCCAAGATGGGAAGAATCAGCCCCAGCATTTT
>TRBJ2-7|TRBV6-5|many|TRBD1
CATRDRGPYEQYF
TGTGCCACCAGGGACAGGGGCCCCTACGAGCAGTACTTC
>TRBJ2-1|TRBV12-3/TRBV12-4|-|-
CASSLPGTPVVEQFF
TGTGCCAGCAGTTTGCCCGGGACTCCCGTGGTGGAGCAGTTCTTC
>TRBJ2-1|TRBV20-1|once|TRBD1
CSARPGTENNEQFF
TGCAGTGCTAGGCCCGGGACAGAGAACAATGAGCAGTTCTTC
>TRBJ1-1|TRBV7-9|few|-
CASSPLRKFTEAFF
TGTGCCAGCAGCCCCCTTCGCAAGTTCACTGAAGCTTTCTTT
>TRBJ2-1|TRBV11-2|few|-
CASSLGGWGGDEQFF
TGTGCCAGCAGCTTAGGAGGTTGGGGCGGCGATGAGCAGTTCTTC
>TRBJ1-2|TRBV3-1|-|-
CASSQDSLTNYGYTF
TGTGCCAGCAGCCAAGATAGTCTCACTAACTATGGCTACACCTTC
>TRBJ2-1|TRBV15|-|TRBD2
CATSRVLAGSYNEQFF
TGTGCCACCAGCAGAGTCTTAGCGGGATCCTACAATGAGCAGTTCTTC
>TRBJ2-7|TRBV5-5|once|-
CASSFPGLPYEQYF
TGTGCCAGCAGCTTTCCGGGCTTACCCTACGAGCAGTACTTC
>TRBJ2-7|TRBV15|-|TRBD2
CATSRGEATGGYEQYF
TGTGCCACCAGCAGAGGCGAGGCTACGGGAGGGTACGAGCAGTACTTC
>TRBJ1-1|TRBV6-6|-|-
CASSNREGYTEAFF
TGTGCCAGCAGCAACAGGGAAGGGTACACTGAAGCTTTCTTT
>TRBJ2-3|TRBV7-4|few|TRBD2
CASSYFSRGRATDTQYF
TGTGCCAGCAGCTACTTCTCCCGCGGGAGGGCCACAGATACGCAGTATTTT